A single TCR beta chain is shown here with its context. The data were produced by immunoSEQ multiplex PCR, yet TCRdb's version contains in-frame clones alone and is incomplete. The sample shows about 140,000 clones, 85% to 90% of them seen only once. In germline, CDR1 is SGHVS, CDR2 FQNEAQ. The CDR3 has 17 amino acids. Trimming cost V 5 bases and J 4 bases; bases outside gene matches: 16. The data were taken from a study of blood T cell repertoires in COVID-19. Study-wide background: Sample material is recorded as cDNA or gDNA derived from T cells, B-cell-depleted T cells, or PBMCs.

This sequence was found in a woman over 75 with acute or convalescent COVID-19. V and J are TRBV7-8 and TRBJ1-2, with TRBD1 identical over 7 bases. Sequenced: peripheral blood. The CDR3, as DNA: TGTGCCAGCAGCCCAAGGTACCCGGGACAGACTACCTATGGCTACACCTTC. Amino acids: CASSPRYPGQTTYGYTF.